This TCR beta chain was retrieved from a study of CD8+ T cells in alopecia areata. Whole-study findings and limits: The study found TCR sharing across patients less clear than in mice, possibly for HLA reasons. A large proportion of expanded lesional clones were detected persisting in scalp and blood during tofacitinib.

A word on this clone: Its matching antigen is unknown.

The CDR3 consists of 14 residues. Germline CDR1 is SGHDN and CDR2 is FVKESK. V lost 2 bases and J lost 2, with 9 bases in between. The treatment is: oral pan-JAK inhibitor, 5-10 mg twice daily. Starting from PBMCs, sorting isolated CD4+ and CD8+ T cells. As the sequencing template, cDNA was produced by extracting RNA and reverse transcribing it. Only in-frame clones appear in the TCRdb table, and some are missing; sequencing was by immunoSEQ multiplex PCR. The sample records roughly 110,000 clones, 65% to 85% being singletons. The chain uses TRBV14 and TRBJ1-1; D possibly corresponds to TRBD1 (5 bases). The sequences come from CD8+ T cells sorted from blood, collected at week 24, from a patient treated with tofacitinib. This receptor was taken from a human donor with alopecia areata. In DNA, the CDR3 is TGTGCCAGCAGCCAACAGGGTTTCAACACTGAAGCTTTCTTT. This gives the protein CASSQQGFNTEAFF.